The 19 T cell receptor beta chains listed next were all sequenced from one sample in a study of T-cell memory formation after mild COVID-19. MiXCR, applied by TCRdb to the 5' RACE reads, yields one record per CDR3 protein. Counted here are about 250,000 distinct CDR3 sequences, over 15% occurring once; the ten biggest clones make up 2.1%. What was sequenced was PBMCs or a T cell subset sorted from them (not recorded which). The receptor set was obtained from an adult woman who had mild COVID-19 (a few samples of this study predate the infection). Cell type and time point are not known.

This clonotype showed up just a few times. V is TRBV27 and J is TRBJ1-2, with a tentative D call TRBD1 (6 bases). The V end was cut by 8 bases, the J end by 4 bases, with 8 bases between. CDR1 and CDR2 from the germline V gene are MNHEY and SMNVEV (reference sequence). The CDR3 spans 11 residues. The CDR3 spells CASGRGYGYTF. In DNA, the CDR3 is TGTGCCAGCGGCAGGGGCTATGGCTACACCTTC.

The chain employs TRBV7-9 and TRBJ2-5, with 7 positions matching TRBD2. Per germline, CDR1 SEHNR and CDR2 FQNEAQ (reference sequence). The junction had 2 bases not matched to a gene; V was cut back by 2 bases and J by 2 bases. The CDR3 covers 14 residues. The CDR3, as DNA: TGTGCCAGCAGCTTAAGCGGGGCGCAAGAGACCCAGTACTTC. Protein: CASSLSGAQETQYF.

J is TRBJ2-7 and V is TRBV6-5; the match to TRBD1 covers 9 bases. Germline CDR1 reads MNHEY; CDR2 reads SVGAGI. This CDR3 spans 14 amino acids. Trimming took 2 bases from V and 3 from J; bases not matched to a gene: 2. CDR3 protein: CASSYRQGGYEQYF. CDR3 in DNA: TGTGCCAGCAGTTACCGACAGGGGGGCTACGAGCAGTACTTC.

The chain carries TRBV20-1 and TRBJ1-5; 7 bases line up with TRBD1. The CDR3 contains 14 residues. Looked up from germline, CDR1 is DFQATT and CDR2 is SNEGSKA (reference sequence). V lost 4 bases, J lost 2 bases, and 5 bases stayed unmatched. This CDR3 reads CSAIRDRGNQPQHF. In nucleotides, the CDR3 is TGCAGTGCTATCCGGGACAGAGGCAATCAGCCCCAGCATTTT.

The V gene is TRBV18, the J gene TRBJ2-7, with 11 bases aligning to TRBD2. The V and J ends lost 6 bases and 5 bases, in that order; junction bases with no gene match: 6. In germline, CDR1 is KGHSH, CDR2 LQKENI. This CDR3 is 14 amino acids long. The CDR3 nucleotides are TGTGCCAGCTCTATACTAGCGGGAGCTCACGAGCAGTACTTC. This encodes CASSILAGAHEQYF. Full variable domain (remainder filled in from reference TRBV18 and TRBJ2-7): NAGVMQNPRHLVRRRGQEARLRCSPMKGHSHVYWYRQLPEEGLKFMVYLQKENIIDESGMPKERFSAEFPKEGPSILRIQQVVRGDSAAYFCASSILAGAHEQYFGPGTRLTVT.

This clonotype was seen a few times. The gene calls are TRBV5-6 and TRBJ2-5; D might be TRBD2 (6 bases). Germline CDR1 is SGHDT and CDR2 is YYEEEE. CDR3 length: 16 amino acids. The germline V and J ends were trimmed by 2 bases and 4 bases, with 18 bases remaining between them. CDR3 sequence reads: CASSFSGALGGETQYF. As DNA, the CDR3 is TGTGCCAGCAGCTTCTCCGGGGCACTGGGGGGAGAGACCCAGTACTTC.

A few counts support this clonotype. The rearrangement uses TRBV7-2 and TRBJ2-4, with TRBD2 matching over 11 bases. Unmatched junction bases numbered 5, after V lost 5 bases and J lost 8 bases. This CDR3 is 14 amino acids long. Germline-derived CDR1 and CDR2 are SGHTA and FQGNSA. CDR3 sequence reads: CASSGTSGGHIQYF. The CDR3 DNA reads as TGTGCCAGCAGCGGTACTAGCGGGGGACACATTCAGTACTTC.

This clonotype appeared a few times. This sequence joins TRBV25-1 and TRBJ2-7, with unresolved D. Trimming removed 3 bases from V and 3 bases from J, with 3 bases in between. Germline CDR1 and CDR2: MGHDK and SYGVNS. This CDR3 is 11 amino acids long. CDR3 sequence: CASSEDYEQYF. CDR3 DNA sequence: TGTGCCAGCAGTGAGGACTACGAGCAGTACTTC.

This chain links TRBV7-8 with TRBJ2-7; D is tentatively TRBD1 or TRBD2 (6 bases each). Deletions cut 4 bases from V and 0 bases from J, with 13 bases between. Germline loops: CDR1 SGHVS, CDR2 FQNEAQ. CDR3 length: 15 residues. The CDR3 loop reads CASSSAGHLSYEQYF. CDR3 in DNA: TGTGCCAGCAGCTCGGCGGGACACCTCTCCTACGAGCAGTACTTC. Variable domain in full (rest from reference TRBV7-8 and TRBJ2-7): GAGVSQSPRYKVAKRGQDVALRCDPISGHVSLFWYQQALGQGPEFLTYFQNEAQLDKSGLPSDRFFAERPEGSVSTLKIQRTQQEDSAVYLCASSSAGHLSYEQYFGPGTRLTVT.

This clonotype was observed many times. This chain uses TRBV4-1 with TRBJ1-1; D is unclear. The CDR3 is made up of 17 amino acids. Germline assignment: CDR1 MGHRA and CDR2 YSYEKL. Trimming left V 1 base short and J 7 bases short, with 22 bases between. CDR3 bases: TGCGCCAGCAGCCAAGCCCCAGCCAGATTATATAGGATTGAAGCTTTCTTT. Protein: CASSQAPARLYRIEAFF.

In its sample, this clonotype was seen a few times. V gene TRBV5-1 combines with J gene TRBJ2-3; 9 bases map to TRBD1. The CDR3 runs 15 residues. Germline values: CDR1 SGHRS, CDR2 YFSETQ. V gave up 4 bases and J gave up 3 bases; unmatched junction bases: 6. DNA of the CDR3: TGCGCCAGCAGCAAACAGGGGGCTGTGACAGATACGCAGTATTTT. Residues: CASSKQGAVTDTQYF.

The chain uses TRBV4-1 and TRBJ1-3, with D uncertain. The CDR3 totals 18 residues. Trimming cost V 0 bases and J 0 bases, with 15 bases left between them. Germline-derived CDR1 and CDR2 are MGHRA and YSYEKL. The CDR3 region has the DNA TGCGCCAGCAGCCAAGACCCAACAGCCTTTAGCTCTGGAAACACCATATATTTT. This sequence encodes CASSQDPTAFSSGNTIYF.

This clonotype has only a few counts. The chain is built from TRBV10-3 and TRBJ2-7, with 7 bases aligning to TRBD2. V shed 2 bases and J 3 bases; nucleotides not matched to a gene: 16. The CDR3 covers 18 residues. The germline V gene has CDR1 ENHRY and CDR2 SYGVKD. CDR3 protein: CAISEPKKTLAAFYEQYF. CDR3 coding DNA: TGTGCCATCAGTGAGCCGAAAAAGACGCTAGCGGCCTTCTACGAGCAGTACTTC.

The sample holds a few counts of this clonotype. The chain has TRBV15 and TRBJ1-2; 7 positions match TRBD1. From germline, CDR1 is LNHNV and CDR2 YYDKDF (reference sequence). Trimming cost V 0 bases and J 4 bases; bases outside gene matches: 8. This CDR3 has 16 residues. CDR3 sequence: CATSRDRTGILYGYTF. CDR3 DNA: TGTGCCACCAGCAGAGATCGGACAGGAATACTCTATGGCTACACCTTC.

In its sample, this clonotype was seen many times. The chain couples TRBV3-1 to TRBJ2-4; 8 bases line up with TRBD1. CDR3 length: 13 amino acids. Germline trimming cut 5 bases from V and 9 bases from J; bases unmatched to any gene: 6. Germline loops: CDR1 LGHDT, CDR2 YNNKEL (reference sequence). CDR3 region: CASSWTGSVIQYF. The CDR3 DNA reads TGTGCCAGCAGCTGGACAGGGTCGGTCATTCAGTACTTC.

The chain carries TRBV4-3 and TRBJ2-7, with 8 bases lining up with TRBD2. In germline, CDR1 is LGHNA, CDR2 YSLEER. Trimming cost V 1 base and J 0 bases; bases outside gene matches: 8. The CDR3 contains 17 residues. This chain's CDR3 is CASSQVVGGGDSYEQYF. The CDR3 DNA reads TGCGCCAGCAGCCAAGTGGTCGGGGGGGGGGACTCCTACGAGCAGTACTTC.

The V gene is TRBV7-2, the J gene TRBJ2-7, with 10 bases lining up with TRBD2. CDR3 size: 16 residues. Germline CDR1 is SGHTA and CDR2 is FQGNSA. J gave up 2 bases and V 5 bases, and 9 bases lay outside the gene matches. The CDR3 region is CASSPSGLAGAYEQYF. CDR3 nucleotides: TGTGCCAGCAGCCCCAGCGGGCTAGCGGGAGCCTACGAGCAGTACTTC.

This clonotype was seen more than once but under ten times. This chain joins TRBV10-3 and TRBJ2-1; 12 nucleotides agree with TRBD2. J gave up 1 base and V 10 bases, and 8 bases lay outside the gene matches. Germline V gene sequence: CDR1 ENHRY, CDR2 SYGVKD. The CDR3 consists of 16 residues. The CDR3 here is CATAATSGSSYNEQFF. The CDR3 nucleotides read TGTGCCACCGCCGCGACTAGCGGGAGTTCCTACAATGAGCAGTTCTTC.

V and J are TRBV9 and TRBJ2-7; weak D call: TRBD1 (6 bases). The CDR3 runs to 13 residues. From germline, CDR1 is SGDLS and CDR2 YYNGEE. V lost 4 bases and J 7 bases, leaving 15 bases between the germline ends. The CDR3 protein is CASSLDSRGEQYF. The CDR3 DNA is TGTGCCAGCAGCTTAGACAGTAGGGGGGAGCAGTACTTC.